What follows describes a single TCR beta chain. Its target is not known. Depths of 1 in 200,000 to 1 in 1 million T cells were the sequencing target. Some clones are missing from TCRdb's copy, which holds only in-frame ones; the method was immunoSEQ multiplex PCR. The sample consists of 130,000 to 150,000 clones, over 60% of them appearing once. This entry belongs to a study of cytotoxic CD8 clonotypes in ibrutinib-treated CLL. Study-wide background: Within the patient group, eleven to twelve were relapsed/refractory and fewer than 16 treatment-naive, and roughly 18 were IGHV unmutated. Study-wide results and limits: Clonality went up at ibrutinib response and then declined back toward baseline at progression. For progressing versus sustained-remission patients, sampling times were not the same.

Germline V CDR1 and CDR2: SNHLY, FYNNEI. The CDR3 runs to 15 residues. The germline V and J ends were trimmed by 1 base and 3 bases, with 7 bases remaining between them. The chain links TRBV2 to TRBJ2-6; no firm D call. The material was PBMCs, obtained after 12 months of ibrutinib treatment. This TCR was sampled from a human donor with chronic lymphocytic leukemia. This CDR3 is CASSEENFGANVLTF. CDR3 sequence (DNA): TGTGCCAGCAGTGAAGAGAATTTTGGGGCCAACGTCCTGACTTTC.